This T cell receptor beta chain was identified during a study of blood T cell repertoires in COVID-19. Study as a whole: Material from acute and convalescent COVID-19 was sourced from the United States, Italy and Spain. PBMCs, B-cell-depleted T cells, or T cells provided the cDNA or gDNA that made up the material.

Per the study methods: Amplifying reference gene primers gave estimates of nucleated cell counts. Profiling relied on immunoSEQ multiplex PCR, and the TCRdb table lists in-frame clones only, not all of them. V and J calls and clone size are copied from that table; D and trimming were computed from the DNA. There are over 15,000 clones in the sample; 90% to 95% occur only once, and around 7.2% lies in the top ten. The clonotype comes from a human donor in a cohort sampled during active COVID-19. The source material was peripheral blood.

The CDR3 loop is CASVGTDSTDTQYF. In nucleotides, the CDR3 is TGTGCTAGTGTTGGGACAGATAGCACAGATACGCAGTATTTT. V usage is TRBV12-5 and J usage is TRBJ2-3, with 7 bases aligning to TRBD1. Germline CDR1 LGHNT, CDR2 FRNRAP. Trimming at V came to 7 bases and at J to 0 bases, leaving 4 bases not matched to a gene. This CDR3 is built from 14 residues.